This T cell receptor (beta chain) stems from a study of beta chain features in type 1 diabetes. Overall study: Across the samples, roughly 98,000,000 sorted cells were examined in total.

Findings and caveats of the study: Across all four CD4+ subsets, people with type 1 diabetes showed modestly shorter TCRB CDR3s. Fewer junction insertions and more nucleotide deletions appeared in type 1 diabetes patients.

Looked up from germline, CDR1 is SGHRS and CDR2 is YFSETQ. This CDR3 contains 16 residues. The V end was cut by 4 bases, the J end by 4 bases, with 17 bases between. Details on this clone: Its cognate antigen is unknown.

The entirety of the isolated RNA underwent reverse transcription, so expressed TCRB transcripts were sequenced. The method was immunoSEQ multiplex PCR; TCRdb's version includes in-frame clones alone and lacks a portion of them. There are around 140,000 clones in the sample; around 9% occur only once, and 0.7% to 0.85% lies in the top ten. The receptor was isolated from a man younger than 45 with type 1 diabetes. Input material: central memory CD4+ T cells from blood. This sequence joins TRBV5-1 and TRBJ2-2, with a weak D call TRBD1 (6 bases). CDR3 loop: CASSPRGGPGTGELFF. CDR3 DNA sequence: TGCGCCAGCAGCCCCCGTGGGGGCCCGGGCACCGGGGAGCTGTTTTTT.